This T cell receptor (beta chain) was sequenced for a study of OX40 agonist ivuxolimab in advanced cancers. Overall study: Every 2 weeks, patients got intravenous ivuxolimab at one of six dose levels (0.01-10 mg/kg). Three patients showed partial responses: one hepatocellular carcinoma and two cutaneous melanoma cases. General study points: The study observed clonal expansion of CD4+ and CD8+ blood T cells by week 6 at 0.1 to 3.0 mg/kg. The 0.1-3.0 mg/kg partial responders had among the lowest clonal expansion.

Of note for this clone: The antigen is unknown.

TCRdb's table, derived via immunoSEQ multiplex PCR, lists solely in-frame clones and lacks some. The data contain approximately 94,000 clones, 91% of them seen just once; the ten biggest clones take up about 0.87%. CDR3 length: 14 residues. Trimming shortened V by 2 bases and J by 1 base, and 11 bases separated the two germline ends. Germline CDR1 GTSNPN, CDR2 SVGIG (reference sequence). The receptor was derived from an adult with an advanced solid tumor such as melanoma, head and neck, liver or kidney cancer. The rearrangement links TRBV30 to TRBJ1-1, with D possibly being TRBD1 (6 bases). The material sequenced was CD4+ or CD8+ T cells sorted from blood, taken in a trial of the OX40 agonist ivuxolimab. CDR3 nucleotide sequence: TGTGCCTGGAGTACAGGGTTGGGGAACACTGAAGCTTTCTTT. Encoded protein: CAWSTGLGNTEAFF.